This T cell receptor (beta chain) was identified during a study of cytomegalovirus exposure and HLA in healthy donors. Vbeta (60) and Jbeta (13) primers were used in the PCR. Profiling relied on immunoSEQ multiplex PCR, and the TCRdb table lists in-frame clones only, not all of them. The sample lists roughly 150,000 clones; roughly 85% were seen once. What was sequenced was PBMCs. The TCR sequence derives from a woman in her 30s in good health and CMV-seronegative.

The CDR3 coding sequence is TGTGCCAGCAGTGACGGAGGTAAGGATAGGGATACGCAGTATTTT. Translation: CASSDGGKDRDTQYF. The rearrangement joins TRBV6-6 to TRBJ2-3; TRBD2 might be the D (5 bases). The germline V and J ends were trimmed by 5 bases and 6 bases, with 18 bases remaining between them. CDR1 MNHNY and CDR2 SVGAGI come from the germline V gene (reference sequence). This CDR3 is built from 15 residues.